Described below is a single T cell receptor (beta chain) sequence and its context. The antigen remains unidentified. The entry originates in a study of T cell responses to AZD1222 COVID-19 vaccine. Method: immunoSEQ multiplex PCR; TCRdb's copy keeps in-frame clones and lacks some. The table lists 45,000 to 65,000 clones, 80% of them singletons. Doses given second, at about 4 or about 12 weeks, were pooled. Per the germline V gene, CDR1 is SGHRS and CDR2 is YFSETQ. Trimming stripped 6 bases from V and 4 bases from J, with 17 bases between. The CDR3 is 16 residues long. Findings and caveats of the study: Females made up more of the donors, who were largely white British, and clonal diversity may have come out too low.

The rearrangement links TRBV5-1 to TRBJ2-6; no reliable D call. This TCR was sampled from an adult who received the AZD1222 COVID-19 vaccine. Sample: peripheral blood, taken 28 days after the second AZD1222 dose. CDR3 loop: CASNSGRLAGANVLTF. The CDR3 DNA reads TGCGCCAGCAATTCCGGTAGGTTGGCCGGGGCCAACGTCCTGACTTTC.